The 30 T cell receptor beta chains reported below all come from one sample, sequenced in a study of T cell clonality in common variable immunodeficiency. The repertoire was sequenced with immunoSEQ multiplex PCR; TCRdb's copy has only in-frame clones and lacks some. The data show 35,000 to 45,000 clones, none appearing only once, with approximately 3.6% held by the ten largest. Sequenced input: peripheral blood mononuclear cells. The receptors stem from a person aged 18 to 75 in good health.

This chain's CDR3 is CSADEDTVETQYF. The sequenced CDR3 bases are TGCAGTGCGGATGAAGACACGGTCGAGACC. The chain joins TRBV20-1 to TRBJ2-5; D ambiguous. Sequencing ends 3 residues short of the CDR3 end; the germline J gene provides the rest. The CDR3 length is 13 residues. V was trimmed by 6 bases and J by 5 bases, leaving 16 bases between them. Germline V gives CDR1 DFQATT, CDR2 SNEGSKA (reference sequence).

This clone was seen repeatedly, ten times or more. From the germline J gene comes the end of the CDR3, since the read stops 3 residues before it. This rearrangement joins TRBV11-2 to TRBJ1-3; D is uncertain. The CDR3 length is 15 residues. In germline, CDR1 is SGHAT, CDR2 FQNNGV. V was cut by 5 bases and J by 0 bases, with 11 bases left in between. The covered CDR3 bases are TGTGCCAGCAGCCTCAGGTTTAGCTCTGGAAACACC. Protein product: CASSLRFSSGNT. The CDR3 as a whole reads CASSLRFSSGNTIYF.

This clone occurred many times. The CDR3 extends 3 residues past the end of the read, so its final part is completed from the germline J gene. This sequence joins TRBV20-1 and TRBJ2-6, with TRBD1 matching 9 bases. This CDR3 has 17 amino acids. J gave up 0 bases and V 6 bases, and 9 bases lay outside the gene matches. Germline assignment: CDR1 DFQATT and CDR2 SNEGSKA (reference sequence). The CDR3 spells CSAPDRGTLSGANVLTF. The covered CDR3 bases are TGCAGTGCCCCCGACAGGGGGACCCTCTCTGGGGCCAACGTC.

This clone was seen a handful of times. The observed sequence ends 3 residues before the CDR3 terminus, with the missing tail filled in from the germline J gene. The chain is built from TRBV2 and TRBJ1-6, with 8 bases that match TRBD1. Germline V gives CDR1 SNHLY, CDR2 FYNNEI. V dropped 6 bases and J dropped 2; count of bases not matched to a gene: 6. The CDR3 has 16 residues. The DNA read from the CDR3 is TGTGCCAGCAGAGACAGGGGTACGACCTATAATTCACCC. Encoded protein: CASRDRGTTYNSP. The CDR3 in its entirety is CASRDRGTTYNSPLHF.

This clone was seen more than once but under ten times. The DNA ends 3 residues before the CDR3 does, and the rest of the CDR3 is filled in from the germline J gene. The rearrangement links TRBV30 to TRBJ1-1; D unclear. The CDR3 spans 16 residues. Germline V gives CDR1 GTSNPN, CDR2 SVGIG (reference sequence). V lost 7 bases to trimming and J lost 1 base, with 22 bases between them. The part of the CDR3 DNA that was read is TGTGCCTCCCGCGGGTCAGCAGTCTCTCGGAACACTGAA. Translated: CASRGSAVSRNTE. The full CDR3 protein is CASRGSAVSRNTEAFF.

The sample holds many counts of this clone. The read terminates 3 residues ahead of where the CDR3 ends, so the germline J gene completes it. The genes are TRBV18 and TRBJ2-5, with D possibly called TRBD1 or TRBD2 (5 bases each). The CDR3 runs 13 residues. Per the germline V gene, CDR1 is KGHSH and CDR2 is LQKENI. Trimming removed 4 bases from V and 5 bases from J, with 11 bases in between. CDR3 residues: CASSRGVWETQYF. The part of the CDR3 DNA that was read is TGTGCCAGCTCACGAGGGGTGTGGGAGACC.

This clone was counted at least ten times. CDR3 loop: CSAARDSAYEQYF. The sequenced part of the CDR3 DNA is TGCAGTGCTGCCCGGGACTCAGCCTACGAG. This sequence joins TRBV20-1 and TRBJ2-7; D is possibly TRBD2 (6 bases). The sequenced fragment ends 3 residues before the CDR3 boundary, so the rest is inferred from the germline J gene. Looked up from germline, CDR1 is DFQATT and CDR2 is SNEGSKA (reference sequence). The V and J ends lost 5 bases and 2 bases respectively, with 13 bases between them. The CDR3 covers 13 residues.

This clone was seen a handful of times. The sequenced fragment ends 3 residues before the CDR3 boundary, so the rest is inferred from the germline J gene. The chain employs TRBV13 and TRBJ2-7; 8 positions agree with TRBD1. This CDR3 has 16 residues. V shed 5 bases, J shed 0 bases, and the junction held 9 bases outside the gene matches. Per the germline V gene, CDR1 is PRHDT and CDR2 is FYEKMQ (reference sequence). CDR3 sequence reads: CASSPRRTGSSYEQYF. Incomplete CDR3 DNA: TGTGCCAGCAGCCCGAGGAGGACAGGGAGCTCCTACGAG.

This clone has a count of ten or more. The sequenced part of the CDR3 DNA is TGTGCCAGCAGCTCCGGGACAATATCGCCCTCAGATACG. Translated, it gives CASSSGTISPSDT. The whole CDR3 sequence is CASSSGTISPSDTQYF. The genes are TRBV5-4 and TRBJ2-3, with a possible D match to TRBD1 (6 bases). The CDR3 goes on 3 residues after the read ends, and that part is filled in from the germline J gene. V dropped 3 bases and J dropped 4 bases, with 18 bases sitting between them. CDR1 and CDR2 (germline): SGHNT, YYREEE (reference sequence). CDR3 size: 16 residues.

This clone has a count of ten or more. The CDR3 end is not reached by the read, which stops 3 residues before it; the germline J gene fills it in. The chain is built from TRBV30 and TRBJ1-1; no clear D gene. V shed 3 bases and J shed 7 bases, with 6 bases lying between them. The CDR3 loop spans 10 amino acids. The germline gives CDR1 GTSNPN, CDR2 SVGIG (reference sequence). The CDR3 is CAWSKVEAFF. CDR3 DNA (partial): TGTGCCTGGAGCAAGGTTGAA.

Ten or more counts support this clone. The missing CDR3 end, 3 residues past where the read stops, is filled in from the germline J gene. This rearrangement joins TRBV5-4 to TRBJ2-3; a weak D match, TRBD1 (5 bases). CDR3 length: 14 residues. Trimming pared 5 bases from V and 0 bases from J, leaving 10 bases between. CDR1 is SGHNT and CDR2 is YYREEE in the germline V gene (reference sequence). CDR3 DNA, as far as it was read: TGTGCCAGCAGTCAAGACAGAAGCACAGATACG. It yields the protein CASSQDRSTDT. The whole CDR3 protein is CASSQDRSTDTQYF.

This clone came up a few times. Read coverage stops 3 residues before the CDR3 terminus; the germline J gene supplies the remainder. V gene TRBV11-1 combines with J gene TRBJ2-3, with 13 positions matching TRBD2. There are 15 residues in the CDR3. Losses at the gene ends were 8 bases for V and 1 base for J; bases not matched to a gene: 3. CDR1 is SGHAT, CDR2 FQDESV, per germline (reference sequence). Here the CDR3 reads CASEGLAGGTDTQYF. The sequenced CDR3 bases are TGTGCCAGCGAAGGACTAGCGGGGGGCACAGATACG.

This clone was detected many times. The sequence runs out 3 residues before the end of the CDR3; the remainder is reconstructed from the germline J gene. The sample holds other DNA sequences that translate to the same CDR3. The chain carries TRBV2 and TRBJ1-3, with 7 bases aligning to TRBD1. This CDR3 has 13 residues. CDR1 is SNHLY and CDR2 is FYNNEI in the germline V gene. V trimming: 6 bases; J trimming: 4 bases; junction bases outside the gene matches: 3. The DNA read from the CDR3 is TGTGCCAGCAGGACAGGGTCGGGAAACACC. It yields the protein CASRTGSGNT. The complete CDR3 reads CASRTGSGNTIYF.

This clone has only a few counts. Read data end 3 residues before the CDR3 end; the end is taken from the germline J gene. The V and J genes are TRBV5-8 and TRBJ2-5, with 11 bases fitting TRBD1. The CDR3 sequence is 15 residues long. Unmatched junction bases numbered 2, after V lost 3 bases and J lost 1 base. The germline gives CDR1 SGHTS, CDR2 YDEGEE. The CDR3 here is CASSSGQGVQETQYF. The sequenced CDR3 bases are TGTGCCAGCAGCTCGGGACAGGGGGTCCAAGAGACC.

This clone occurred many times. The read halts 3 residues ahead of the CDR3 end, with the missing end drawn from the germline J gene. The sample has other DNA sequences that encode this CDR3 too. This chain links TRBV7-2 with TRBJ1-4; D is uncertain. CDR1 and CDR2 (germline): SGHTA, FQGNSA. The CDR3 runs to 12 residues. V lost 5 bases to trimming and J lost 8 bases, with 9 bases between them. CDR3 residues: CASSPQGEKLFF. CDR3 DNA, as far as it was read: TGTGCCAGCAGCCCGCAAGGGGAAAAA.

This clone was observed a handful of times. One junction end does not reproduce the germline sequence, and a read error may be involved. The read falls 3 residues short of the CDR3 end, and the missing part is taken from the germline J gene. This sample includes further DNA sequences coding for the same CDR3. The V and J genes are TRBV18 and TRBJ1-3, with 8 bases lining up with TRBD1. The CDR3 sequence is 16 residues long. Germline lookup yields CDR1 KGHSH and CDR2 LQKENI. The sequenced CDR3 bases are TGTGCCAGCTCAACCCTGGACAGGGCCTCTGGAAACACA. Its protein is CASSTLDRASGNT. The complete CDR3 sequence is CASSTLDRASGNTIYF.

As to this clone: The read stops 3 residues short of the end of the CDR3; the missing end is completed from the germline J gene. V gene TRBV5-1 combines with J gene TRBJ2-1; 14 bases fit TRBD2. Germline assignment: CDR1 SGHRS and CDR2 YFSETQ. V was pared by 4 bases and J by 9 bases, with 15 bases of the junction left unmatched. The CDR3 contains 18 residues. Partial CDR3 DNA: TGCGCCAGCAGCACGGGACTAGCGGGAGATAGGTTTTTCGGTGAG. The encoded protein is CASSTGLAGDRFFGE. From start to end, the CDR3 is CASSTGLAGDRFFGEQFF.

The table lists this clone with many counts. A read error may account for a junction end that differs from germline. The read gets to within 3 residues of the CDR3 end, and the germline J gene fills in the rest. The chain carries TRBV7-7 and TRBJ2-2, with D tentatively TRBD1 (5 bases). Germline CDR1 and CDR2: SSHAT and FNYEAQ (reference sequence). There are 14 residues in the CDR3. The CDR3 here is CASSAAGSTGELFF. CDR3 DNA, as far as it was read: TGTGCTAGCAGCGCTGCAGGGTCCACCGGGGAG.

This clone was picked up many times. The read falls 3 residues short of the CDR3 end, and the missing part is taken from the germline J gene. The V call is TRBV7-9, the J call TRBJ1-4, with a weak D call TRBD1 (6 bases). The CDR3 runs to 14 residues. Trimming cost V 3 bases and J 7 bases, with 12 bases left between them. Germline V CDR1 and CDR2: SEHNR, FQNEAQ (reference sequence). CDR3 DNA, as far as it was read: TGTGCCAGCAGCTTGACACAGGGTGGTGAAAAA. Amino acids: CASSLTQGGEK. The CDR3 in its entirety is CASSLTQGGEKLFF.

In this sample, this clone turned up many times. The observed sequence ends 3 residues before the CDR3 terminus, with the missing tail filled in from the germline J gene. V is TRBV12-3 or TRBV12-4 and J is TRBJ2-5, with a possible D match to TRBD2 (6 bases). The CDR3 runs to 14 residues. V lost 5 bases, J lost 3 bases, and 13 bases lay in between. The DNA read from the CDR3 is TGTGCCAGCAGTCCACTGGGCGGGGAAGAGACC. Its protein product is CASSPLGGEET. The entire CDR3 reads CASSPLGGEETQYF.

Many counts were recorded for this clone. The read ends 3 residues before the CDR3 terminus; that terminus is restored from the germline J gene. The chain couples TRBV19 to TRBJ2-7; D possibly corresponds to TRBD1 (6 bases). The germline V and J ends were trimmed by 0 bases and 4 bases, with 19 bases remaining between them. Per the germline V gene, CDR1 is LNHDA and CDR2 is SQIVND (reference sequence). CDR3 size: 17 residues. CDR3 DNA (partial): TGTGCCAGTAGTATAGACACCCCGCACGGACAGTTATACGAG. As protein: CASSIDTPHGQLYE. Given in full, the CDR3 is CASSIDTPHGQLYEQYF.

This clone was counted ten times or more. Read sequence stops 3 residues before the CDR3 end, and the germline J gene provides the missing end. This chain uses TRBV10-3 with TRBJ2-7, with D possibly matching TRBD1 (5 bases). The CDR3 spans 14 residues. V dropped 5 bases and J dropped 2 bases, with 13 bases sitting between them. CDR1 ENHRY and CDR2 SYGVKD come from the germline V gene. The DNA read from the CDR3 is TGTGCCATCAGTCAGGTCCAGGGCCCCTACGAG. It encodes CAISQVQGPYE. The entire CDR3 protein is CAISQVQGPYEQYF.

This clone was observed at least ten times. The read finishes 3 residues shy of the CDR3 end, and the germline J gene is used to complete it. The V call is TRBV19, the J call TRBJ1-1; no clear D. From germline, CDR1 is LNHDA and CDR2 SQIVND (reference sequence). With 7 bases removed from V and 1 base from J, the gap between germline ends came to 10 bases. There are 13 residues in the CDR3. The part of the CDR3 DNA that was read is TGTGCCAGTATCGGGCGGGGGAACACTGAA. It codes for CASIGRGNTE. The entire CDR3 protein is CASIGRGNTEAFF.

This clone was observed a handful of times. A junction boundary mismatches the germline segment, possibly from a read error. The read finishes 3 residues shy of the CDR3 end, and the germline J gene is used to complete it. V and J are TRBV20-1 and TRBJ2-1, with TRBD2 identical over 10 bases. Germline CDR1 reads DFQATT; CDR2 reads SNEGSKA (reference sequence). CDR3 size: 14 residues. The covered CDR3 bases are TGCAGCGCTAGAGCACTAGCGGGACCCAATGAG. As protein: CSARALAGPNE. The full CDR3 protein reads CSARALAGPNEQFF.

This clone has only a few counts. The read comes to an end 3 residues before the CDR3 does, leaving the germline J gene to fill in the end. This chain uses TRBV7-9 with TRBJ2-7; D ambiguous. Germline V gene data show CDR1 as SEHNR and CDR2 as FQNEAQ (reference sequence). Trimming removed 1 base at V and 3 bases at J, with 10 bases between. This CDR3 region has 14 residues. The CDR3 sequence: CASSLVGHIYEQYF. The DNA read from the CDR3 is TGTGCCAGCAGCTTAGTTGGCCACATCTACGAG. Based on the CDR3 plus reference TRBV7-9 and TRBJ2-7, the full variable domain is DTGVSQNPRHKITKRGQNVTFRCDPISEHNRLYWYRQTLGQGPEFLTYFQNEAQLEKSRLLSDRFSAERPKGSFSTLEIQRTEQGDSAMYLCASSLVGHIYEQYFGPGTRLTVT.

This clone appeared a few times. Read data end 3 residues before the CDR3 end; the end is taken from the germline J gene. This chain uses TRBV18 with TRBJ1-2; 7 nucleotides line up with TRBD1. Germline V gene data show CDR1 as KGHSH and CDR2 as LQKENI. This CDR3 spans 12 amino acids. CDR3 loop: CASSRQGYDYTF. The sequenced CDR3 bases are TGTGCCAGCTCAAGACAGGGATACGAC.

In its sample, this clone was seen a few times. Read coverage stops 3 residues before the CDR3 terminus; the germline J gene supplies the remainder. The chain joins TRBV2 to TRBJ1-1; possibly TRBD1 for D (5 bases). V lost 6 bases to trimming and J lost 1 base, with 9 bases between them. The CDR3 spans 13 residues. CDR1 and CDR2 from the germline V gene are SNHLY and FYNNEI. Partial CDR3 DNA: TGTGCCAGCAGCGGACACTCGAACACTGAA. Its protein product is CASSGHSNTE. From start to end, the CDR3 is CASSGHSNTEAFF.

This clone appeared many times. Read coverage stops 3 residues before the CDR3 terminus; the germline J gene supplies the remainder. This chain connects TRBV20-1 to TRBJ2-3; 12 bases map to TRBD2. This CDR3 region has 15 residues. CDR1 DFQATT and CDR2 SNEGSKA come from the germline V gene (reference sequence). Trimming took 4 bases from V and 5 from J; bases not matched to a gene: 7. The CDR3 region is CSAKGLAGGLDTQYF. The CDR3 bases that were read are TGCAGTGCTAAGGGCCTAGCGGGGGGGTTAGATACG.

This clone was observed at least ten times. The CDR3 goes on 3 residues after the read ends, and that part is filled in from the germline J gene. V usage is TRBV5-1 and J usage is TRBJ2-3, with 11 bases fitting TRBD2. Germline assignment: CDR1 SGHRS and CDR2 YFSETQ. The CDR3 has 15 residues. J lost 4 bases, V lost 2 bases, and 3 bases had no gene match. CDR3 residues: CASSLLAGEADTQYF. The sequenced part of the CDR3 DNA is TGCGCCAGCAGCTTACTAGCGGGGGAGGCAGATACG.

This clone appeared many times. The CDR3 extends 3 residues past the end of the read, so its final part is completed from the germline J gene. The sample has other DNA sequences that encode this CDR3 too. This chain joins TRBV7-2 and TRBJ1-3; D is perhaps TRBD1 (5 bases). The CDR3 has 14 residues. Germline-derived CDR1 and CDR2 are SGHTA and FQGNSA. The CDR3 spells CASSLPSPRATIYF. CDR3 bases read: TGTGCCAGCAGCTTACCCTCCCCCAGGGCAACC.